Presented here are 20 T cell receptor beta chains from one specimen sequenced in a study of shared clonotypes between healthy human individuals. Assay used: immunoSEQ multiplex PCR; TCRdb lists only in-frame clones, some missing. This table holds some 2 million clones, less than 95% found once. As defined, naive CD8 cells were CD45RO-negative and positively selected for CCR7, with terminally differentiated effector memory CD45RA+ cells excluded. The sample comprised naive CD8+ T cells sorted from blood. These receptors all come from a young man in good health.

About this clone: The same CDR3 can be traced to other DNA sequences in this sample. J is TRBJ2-2 and V is TRBV27; maybe TRBD2 (6 bases). The CDR3 contains 14 residues. With 6 bases removed from V and 2 bases from J, the gap between germline ends came to 10 bases. Germline values: CDR1 MNHEY, CDR2 SMNVEV (reference sequence). The CDR3 region is CASSPGLNTGELFF. Here the CDR3 DNA reads TGTGCCAGCAGCCCGGGACTTAACACCGGGGAGCTGTTTTTT.

The chain has TRBV7-9 and TRBJ2-5, with no clear D. The germline V gene has CDR1 SEHNR and CDR2 FQNEAQ (reference sequence). The CDR3 runs to 13 residues. The V and J ends lost 8 bases and 1 base respectively, with 11 bases between them. The CDR3 sequence: CASDSLAQETQYF. The CDR3 DNA sequence: TGTGCCAGCGACTCCCTGGCCCAAGAGACCCAGTACTTC.

Notes on this clone: The same CDR3 arises from other DNA sequences in this sample as well. J is TRBJ2-7 and V is TRBV4-1; no reliable D call. This CDR3 has 13 amino acids. Germline V gene data show CDR1 as MGHRA and CDR2 as YSYEKL. The V end lost 1 base, the J end lost 3 bases, and 7 bases lay between the germline ends. The CDR3 is CASSQVPGYEQYF. Written as DNA, the CDR3 is TGCGCCAGCAGCCAAGTCCCCGGCTACGAGCAGTACTTC.

The V gene is TRBV5-1, the J gene TRBJ2-4, with a possible D match to TRBD1 (6 bases). Germline V lookup: CDR1 SGHRS, CDR2 YFSETQ. The CDR3 consists of 12 residues. Trimming removed 6 bases from V and 4 bases from J, with 8 bases in between. The DNA of the CDR3 is TGCGCCAGCACAGGGGCGAAAAACATTCAGTACTTC. Encoded protein: CASTGAKNIQYF.

Only one count was recorded for this clone. Here the CDR3 DNA reads TGTGCCAGCAGTTTCTCACAGGGAGAGGTCAATCAGCCCCAGCATTTT. This sequence encodes CASSFSQGEVNQPQHF. The rearrangement joins TRBV27 to TRBJ1-5, with D possibly TRBD1 on 6 matching bases. The CDR3 consists of 16 residues. Germline values: CDR1 MNHEY, CDR2 SMNVEV (reference sequence). The germline V and J ends were trimmed by 3 bases and 3 bases, with 15 bases remaining between them.

The chain recombines TRBV6-1 with TRBJ2-7; the D is unclear. The V end was cut by 2 bases, the J end by 4 bases, with 15 bases between. The CDR3 sequence is 15 residues long. Germline CDR1 is MNHNS and CDR2 is SASEGT. This chain's CDR3 is CASSEILPPRYEQYF. CDR3 nucleotide sequence: TGTGCCAGCAGTGAAATCTTACCCCCACGGTACGAGCAGTACTTC.

V gene TRBV30 combines with J gene TRBJ2-1, with a possible D match to TRBD2 (5 bases). Germline V gene data show CDR1 as GTSNPN and CDR2 as SVGIG (reference sequence). The V gene lost 4 bases and the J gene lost 7 bases, with 14 bases spanning the gap. The CDR3 covers 13 residues. CDR3 bases: TGTGCCTGGAAGGACGGGGATTGGAATGAGCAGTTCTTC. This encodes CAWKDGDWNEQFF.

This chain joins TRBV11-2 and TRBJ2-1; possibly TRBD2 for D (7 bases). Germline V gives CDR1 SGHAT, CDR2 FQNNGV. This CDR3 spans 15 amino acids. Trimming shortened V by 5 bases and J by 8 bases, and 19 bases separated the two germline ends. CDR3 DNA sequence: TGTGCCAGCAGCCCCTACCGGGGGGCAGTCGATGAGCAGTTCTTC. This translates into CASSPYRGAVDEQFF. Full variable domain (rest looked up from reference TRBV11-2 and TRBJ2-1): EAGVAQSPRYKIIEKRQSVAFWCNPISGHATLYWYQQILGQGPKLLIQFQNNGVVDDSQLPKDRFSAERLKGVDSTLKIQPAKLEDSAVYLCASSPYRGAVDEQFFGPGTRLTVL.

The table lists this clone with a count of one. This rearrangement joins TRBV7-2 to TRBJ2-7, with D possibly being TRBD1 or TRBD2 (5 bases each). This CDR3 has 11 amino acids. Germline V gene sequence: CDR1 SGHTA, CDR2 FQGNSA. Trimming removed 8 bases at V and 2 bases at J, with 7 bases between. The CDR3 DNA reads as TGTGCCAGCCGAGGGGCCTACGAGCAGTACTTC. This translates into CASRGAYEQYF. Drawing the rest from reference TRBV7-2 and TRBJ2-7, the complete variable domain is GAGVSQSPSNKVTEKGKDVELRCDPISGHTALYWYRQSLGQGLEFLIYFQGNSAPDKSGLPSDRFSAERTGGSVSTLTIQRTQQEDSAVYLCASRGAYEQYFGPGTRLTVT.

The V call is TRBV5-5, the J call TRBJ2-1; D possibly corresponds to TRBD1 (6 bases). The V end lost 4 bases, the J end lost 4 bases, and 12 bases lay between the germline ends. CDR3 length equals 14 residues. Germline CDR1 is SGHKS and CDR2 is YYEKEE (reference sequence). The CDR3 DNA sequence: TGTGCCAGCAGCACGGGACATACTTACAATGAGCAGTTCTTC. Residues: CASSTGHTYNEQFF.

The DNA for the CDR3 is TGCGCCAGCAGTGAATCCGGGAGAGCCTCCTACAATGAGCAGTTCTTC. Protein product: CASSESGRASYNEQFF. This rearrangement joins TRBV10-1 to TRBJ2-1, with D perhaps TRBD2 (6 bases). Trimming removed 3 bases at V and 0 bases at J, with 12 bases between. CDR1 is WNHNN, CDR2 SYGVQD, per germline (reference sequence). The CDR3 has 16 amino acids.

The chain employs TRBV15 and TRBJ2-7; possible D gene TRBD1, 6 bases. Germline V CDR1 and CDR2: LNHNV, YYDKDF (reference sequence). V gave up 1 base and J gave up 1 base, with 11 bases separating them. This CDR3 is 15 amino acids long. The DNA of the CDR3 is TGTGCCACCAGCAGAGCAGGGGAAGGGTCCTACGAGCAGTACTTC. Its translation is CATSRAGEGSYEQYF. The full variable domain, its missing parts supplied by reference TRBV15 and TRBJ2-7, is DAMVIQNPRYQVTQFGKPVTLSCSQTLNHNVMYWYQQKSSQAPKLLFHYYDKDFNNEADTPDNFQSRRPNTSFCFLDIRSPGLGDTAMYLCATSRAGEGSYEQYFGPGTRLTVT.

The chain couples TRBV27 to TRBJ1-2; 9 nucleotides align to TRBD1. CDR3 size: 12 residues. Trimming cost V 7 bases and J 8 bases; bases outside gene matches: 5. Germline CDR1 reads MNHEY; CDR2 reads SMNVEV (reference sequence). The CDR3 reads CASKQGAKGYTF. In nucleotides, the CDR3 is TGTGCCAGCAAACAGGGGGCTAAGGGCTACACCTTC.

V usage is TRBV6-5 and J usage is TRBJ1-2; D unclear. This CDR3 spans 13 amino acids. Per the germline V gene, CDR1 is MNHEY and CDR2 is SVGAGI. V was shortened by 0 bases and J by 8 bases, with 10 bases between the two germline ends. The CDR3 DNA follows: TGTGCCAGCAGTTACTCGGAGTCCCGGGGCTACACCTTC. It translates to CASSYSESRGYTF.

This chain links TRBV21-1 with TRBJ2-3; TRBD1 is the table's D call, not checked against the DNA. TRBV21-1 is a pseudogene. This CDR3 region has 15 residues. For the CDR3, the DNA is TGTGCCAGCAGCCGGGACAGGGGGGAAACAGATACGCAGTATTTT. Translating it yields CASSRDRGETDTQYF.

The rearrangement links TRBV6-6 to TRBJ2-2, with D uncertain. This CDR3 is 14 amino acids long. The germline gives CDR1 MNHNY, CDR2 SVGAGI (reference sequence). The V end lost 3 bases, the J end lost 0 bases, and 5 bases lay between the germline ends. The CDR3 region has the DNA TGTGCCAGCAGTTATTGGGCGAACACCGGGGAGCTGTTTTTT. It is translated as CASSYWANTGELFF.

The chain recombines TRBV9 with TRBJ2-3; no clear D. V lost 5 bases to trimming and J lost 1 base, with 14 bases between them. Germline V gene lookup returns CDR1 SGDLS and CDR2 YYNGEE. This CDR3 comprises 15 residues. This chain's CDR3 is CASSPTGRGTDTQYF. The CDR3 DNA follows: TGTGCCAGCAGTCCTACCGGACGGGGCACAGATACGCAGTATTTT.

The V call is TRBV7-9, the J call TRBJ2-1, with TRBD1 matching over 10 bases. The length of the CDR3 is 15 residues. The J segment lost 1 base and the V segment lost 5 bases, leaving 2 bases of the junction unmatched. CDR1 and CDR2 from the germline V gene are SEHNR and FQNEAQ (reference sequence). CDR3 protein: CASSDRGPSYNEQFF. The CDR3 DNA sequence: TGTGCCAGCAGCGACAGGGGGCCGTCCTACAATGAGCAGTTCTTC. The variable domain in full, with the rest retrieved from reference TRBV7-9 and TRBJ2-1, is DTGVSQNPRHKITKRGQNVTFRCDPISEHNRLYWYRQTLGQGPEFLTYFQNEAQLEKSRLLSDRFSAERPKGSFSTLEIQRTEQGDSAMYLCASSDRGPSYNEQFFGPGTRLTVL.

The sample holds a few counts of this clone. The chain combines TRBV28 with TRBJ1-2; D gene ambiguous. V was trimmed by 7 bases and J by 4 bases, leaving 16 bases between them. There are 14 residues in the CDR3. CDR1 and CDR2 (germline): MDHEN, SYDVKM. The CDR3 nucleotides read TGTGCCAGCACCGAACTGGCAGGATCCTATGGCTACACCTTC. It is translated as CASTELAGSYGYTF.

J is TRBJ2-1 and V is TRBV4-1; 7 bases map to TRBD2. Per germline, CDR1 MGHRA and CDR2 YSYEKL. V shed 0 bases, J shed 4 bases, and the junction held 9 bases outside the gene matches. The CDR3 loop spans 17 amino acids. The CDR3 sequence is CASSQEGGREGYNEQFF. For the CDR3, the DNA is TGCGCCAGCAGCCAAGAAGGTGGGAGGGAAGGGTACAATGAGCAGTTCTTC.